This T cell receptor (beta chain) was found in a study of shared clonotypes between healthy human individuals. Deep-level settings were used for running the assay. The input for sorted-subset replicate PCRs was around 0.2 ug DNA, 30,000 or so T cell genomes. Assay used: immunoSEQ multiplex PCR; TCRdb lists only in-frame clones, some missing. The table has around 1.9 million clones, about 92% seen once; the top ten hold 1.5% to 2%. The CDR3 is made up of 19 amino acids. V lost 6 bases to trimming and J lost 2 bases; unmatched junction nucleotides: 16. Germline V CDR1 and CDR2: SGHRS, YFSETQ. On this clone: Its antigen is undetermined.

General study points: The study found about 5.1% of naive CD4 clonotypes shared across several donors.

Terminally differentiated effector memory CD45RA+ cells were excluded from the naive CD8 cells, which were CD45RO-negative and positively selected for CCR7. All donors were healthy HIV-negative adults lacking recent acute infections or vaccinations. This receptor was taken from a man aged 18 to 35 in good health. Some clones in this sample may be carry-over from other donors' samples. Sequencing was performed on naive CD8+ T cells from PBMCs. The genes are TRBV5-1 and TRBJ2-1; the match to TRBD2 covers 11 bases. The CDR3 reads CASILSSLAGGPAYNEQFF. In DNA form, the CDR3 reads TGCGCCAGCATCCTAAGCTCCCTAGCGGGAGGCCCGGCCTACAATGAGCAGTTCTTC.